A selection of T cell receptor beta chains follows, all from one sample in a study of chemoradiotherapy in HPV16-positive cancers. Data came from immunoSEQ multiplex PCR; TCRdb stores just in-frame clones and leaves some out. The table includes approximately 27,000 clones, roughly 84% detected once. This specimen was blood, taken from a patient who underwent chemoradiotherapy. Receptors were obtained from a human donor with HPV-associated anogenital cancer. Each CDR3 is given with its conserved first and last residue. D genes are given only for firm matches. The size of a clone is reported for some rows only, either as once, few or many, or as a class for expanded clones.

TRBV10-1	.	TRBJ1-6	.	TGCGCCAGCAGTGAGACCTTGAATTCACCCCTCCACTTT	CASSETLNSPLHF
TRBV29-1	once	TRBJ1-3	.	TGCAGCGTTGAAGTGCAGGGTGCTGGAAACACCATATATTTT	CSVEVQGAGNTIYF
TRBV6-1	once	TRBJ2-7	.	TGTGCCAGCAGCACTGGGGGCTCCTACGAGCAGTACTTC	CASSTGGSYEQYF
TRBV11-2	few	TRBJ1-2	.	TGTGCCAGCAGCCTAGACACAGGGAGCTATGGCTACACCTTC	CASSLDTGSYGYTF
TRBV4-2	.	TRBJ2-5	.	TGTGCCAGCAGCCAGGACCCGATGGGTCAGGAGACCCAGTACTTC	CASSQDPMGQETQYF
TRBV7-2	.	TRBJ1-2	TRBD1	TGTGCCAGCAGCCCAGCACAGGGGGGAAAGAGTGGCTACACCTTC	CASSPAQGGKSGYTF
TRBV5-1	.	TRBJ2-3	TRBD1	TGCGCCAACCAGACAGGGGGTGACGATACGCAGTATTTT	CANQTGGDDTQYF
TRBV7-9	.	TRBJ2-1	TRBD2	TGTGCCAGCAGCCCCAGACTAGCGGGGAAGAATGAGCAGTTCTTC	CASSPRLAGKNEQFF
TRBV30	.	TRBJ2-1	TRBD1	TGTGCCTGGACCAGACAGGGTACCTACAATGAGCAGTTCTTC	CAWTRQGTYNEQFF
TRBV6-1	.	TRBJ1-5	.	TGTGCCAGCAGGGAAAATCAGCCCCAGCATTTT	CASRENQPQHF
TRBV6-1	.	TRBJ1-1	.	TGTGCCAGCGGGGCACGACAGATCCTGAACACTGAAGCTTTCTTT	CASGARQILNTEAFF
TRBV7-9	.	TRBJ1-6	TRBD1	TGTGCCAGCAATTCGGACAGGGGCAAATCACCCCTCCACTTT	CASNSDRGKSPLHF
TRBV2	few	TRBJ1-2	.	TGTGCCAGCAGTGAAAGGACAGCCAAATATGGCTACACCTTC	CASSERTAKYGYTF
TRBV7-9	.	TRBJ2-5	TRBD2	TGTGCCAGCAGTTCCAGCGGGGGGATACAAGAGACCCAGTACTTC	CASSSSGGIQETQYF
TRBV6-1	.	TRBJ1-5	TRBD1	TGTGCCAGCAGTCTGGACAGGGGGGGCAATCAGCCCCAGCATTTT	CASSLDRGGNQPQHF
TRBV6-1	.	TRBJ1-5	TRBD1	TGTGCCAGCAGTGCACAGGGGCATGGCAATCAGCCCCAGCATTTT	CASSAQGHGNQPQHF
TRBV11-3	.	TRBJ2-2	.	TGTGCCAGCAGCTTAGGTACCAACACCGGGGAGCTGTTTTTT	CASSLGTNTGELFF
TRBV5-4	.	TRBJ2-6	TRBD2	TGTGCCAGCAGCTTGGCCTCCAGCGGGGGCCTCCCCTCTGGGGCCAACGTCCTGACTTTC	CASSLASSGGLPSGANVLTF
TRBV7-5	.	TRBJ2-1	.	TGTGTCAGAAGCTCGACGGACAGGGTCTACAATGAGCAGTTCTTC	CVRSSTDRVYNEQFF
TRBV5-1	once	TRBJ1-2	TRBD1	TGCGCCAGCAGCTTCGAGACAGGGGATGGCTACACCTTC	CASSFETGDGYTF
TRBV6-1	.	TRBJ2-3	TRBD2	TGTGCCAGCAGTGAAAAGCGGGGGGGCACAGATACGCAGTATTTT	CASSEKRGGTDTQYF
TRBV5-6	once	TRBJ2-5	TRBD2	TGTGCCAGCAGCGCCCGGACTAGCGGGTACGAAGAGACCCAGTACTTC	CASSARTSGYEETQYF
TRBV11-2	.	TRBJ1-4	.	TGTGCCAGCAGCCCATCGGCGGGGGCTCATGAAAAACTGTTTTTT	CASSPSAGAHEKLFF
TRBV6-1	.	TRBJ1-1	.	TGTGCCAGCAGTGAGATTAGTTATGGCGCCTCACGTGCGGCTTTCTTT	CASSEISYGASRAAFF
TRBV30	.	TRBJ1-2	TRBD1	TGTGCCTGGAGTGTTGGACAGGGGCGAGGCTATGGCTACACCTTC	CAWSVGQGRGYGYTF
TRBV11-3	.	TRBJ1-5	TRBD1	TGTGCCAGCAGCCAACTCACCAGACAGGGTAGCAATCAGCCCCAGCATTTT	CASSQLTRQGSNQPQHF
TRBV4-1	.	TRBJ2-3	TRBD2	TGCGCCAGCAGCCAAGATTTGGTAGCGGGGATACCGGATACGCAGTATTTT	CASSQDLVAGIPDTQYF
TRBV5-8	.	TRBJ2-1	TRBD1	TGTGCCAGCAGCGCGGGACAGGGGGCTATCGGGCAGTTCTTC	CASSAGQGAIGQFF
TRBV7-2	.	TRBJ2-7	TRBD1	TGTGCCAGCAGCTTATACAGGACAGGGGACGAGCAGTACTTC	CASSLYRTGDEQYF
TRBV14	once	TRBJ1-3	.	TGTGCCAGCAGCCTAATTCAGGGAGGAAACACCATATATTTT	CASSLIQGGNTIYF
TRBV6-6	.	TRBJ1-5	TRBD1	TGTGCCAGCAGCCACGGGACAGGTGGTCAGCCCCAGCATTTT	CASSHGTGGQPQHF
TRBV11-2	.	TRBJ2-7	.	TGTGCCAGCAGCTTAGGAAATCCCTACTCAATCGACTCCTACGAGCAGTACTTC	CASSLGNPYSIDSYEQYF
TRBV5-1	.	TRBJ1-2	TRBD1	TGCGCCAGCAGCTTGGGGGACCGACAGGGTAGGATATATGGCTACACCTTC	CASSLGDRQGRIYGYTF
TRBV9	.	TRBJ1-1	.	TGTGCCAGCAGCGGTGCAGGGGAGGTAAACACTGAAGCTTTCTTT	CASSGAGEVNTEAFF
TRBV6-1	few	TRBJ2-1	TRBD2	TGTGCCAGTAGGACTAGCGGGGGGTCCTACAATGAGCAGTTCTTC	CASRTSGGSYNEQFF
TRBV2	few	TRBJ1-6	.	TGTGCCAGCAGGTATTATAAGGGGCAGGGCTCACCCCTCCACTTT	CASRYYKGQGSPLHF
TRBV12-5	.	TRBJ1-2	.	TGTGCTAGTGGTTTGGTATTGAGAGGAATAAAAACTAACTATGGCTACACCTTC	CASGLVLRGIKTNYGYTF
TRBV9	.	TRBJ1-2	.	TGTGCCAGCAGCGTAGCAGGGAACTATGGCTACACCTTC	CASSVAGNYGYTF
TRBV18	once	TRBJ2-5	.	TGTGCCAGCTCACCTGCGGCACGTCAAGAGACCCAGTACTTC	CASSPAARQETQYF
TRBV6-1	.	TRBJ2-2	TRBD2	TGTGCCAGTCGAGCGGGGACGAACACCGGGGAGCTGTTTTTT	CASRAGTNTGELFF
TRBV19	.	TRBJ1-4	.	TGTGCCAGTAGCCCTCGGGGGAATGAAAAACTGTTTTTT	CASSPRGNEKLFF
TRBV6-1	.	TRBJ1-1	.	TGTGCCAGCAGTCCGAAGGGGACGGGGAACACTGAAGCTTTCTTT	CASSPKGTGNTEAFF
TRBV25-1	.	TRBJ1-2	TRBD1	TGTGCCAGCAGTGAAAATTTGGCAGGGGGAAATGGCTACACCTTC	CASSENLAGGNGYTF
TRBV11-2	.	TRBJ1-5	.	TGTGCCAGCAGCTTAGGTTCCAGAGTGCTTGAGCCCCAGCATTTT	CASSLGSRVLEPQHF
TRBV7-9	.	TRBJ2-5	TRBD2	TGTGCCAGCAGCTTAGGACTAGCGGGGCAAGAGACCCAGTACTTC	CASSLGLAGQETQYF
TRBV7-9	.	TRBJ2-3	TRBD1	TGTGCCAGCAGCCCGGACAGGGCAAGTTTAGATACGCAGTATTTT	CASSPDRASLDTQYF
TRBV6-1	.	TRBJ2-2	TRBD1	TGTGCCAGCAGTGTGACAGGGGCACTCACCGGGGAGCTGTTTTTT	CASSVTGALTGELFF
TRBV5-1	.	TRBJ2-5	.	TGCGCCAGCAGCTTGGAATTAGGGGGGCGGCGGCAAGAGACCCAGTACTTC	CASSLELGGRRQETQYF